The text below deals with one TCR beta chain. This entry is derived from a study of blood T cell repertoires in COVID-19. Study overall: Samples taken during acute and convalescent COVID-19 were collected in the United States, Italy and Spain. PBMCs, B-cell-depleted T cells, or T cells were the source of the cDNA or gDNA that made up the material.

As processed by the authors: It was from reference gene primer amplification that nucleated cell counts were estimated. Only in-frame clones appear in the TCRdb table, and some are missing; sequencing was by immunoSEQ multiplex PCR. V and J calls and clone size come straight from that table; D and trimming were deduced from the DNA. The repertoire consists of around 200,000 clones, with 70% to 90% occurring once and the leading ten covering about 2.5%. Trimming took off 5 bases at V and 0 bases at J, with 10 bases between the two ends. The germline V gene has CDR1 SEHNR and CDR2 FQNEAQ (reference sequence). The CDR3 extends over 14 amino acids.

The chain combines TRBV7-9 with TRBJ1-1; D is undetermined. This clonotype was obtained from a man in his forties with active or convalescent COVID-19. Sequencing was done on a sample of peripheral blood. Here the CDR3 reads CASSRGSLNTEAFF. DNA of the CDR3: TGTGCCAGCAGCCGAGGTTCCTTGAACACTGAAGCTTTCTTT.